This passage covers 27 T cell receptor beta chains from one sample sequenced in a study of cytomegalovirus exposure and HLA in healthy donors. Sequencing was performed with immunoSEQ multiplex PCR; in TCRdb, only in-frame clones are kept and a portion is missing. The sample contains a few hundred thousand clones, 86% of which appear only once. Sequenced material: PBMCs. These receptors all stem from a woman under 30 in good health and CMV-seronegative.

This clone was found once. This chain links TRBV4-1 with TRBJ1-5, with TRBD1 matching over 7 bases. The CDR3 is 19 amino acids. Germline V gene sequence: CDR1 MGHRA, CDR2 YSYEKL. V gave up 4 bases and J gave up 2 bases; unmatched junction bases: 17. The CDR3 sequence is CASSPRVIGTALGNQPQHF. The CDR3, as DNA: TGCGCCAGCAGCCCACGTGTAATCGGGACAGCCCTCGGCAATCAGCCCCAGCATTTT.

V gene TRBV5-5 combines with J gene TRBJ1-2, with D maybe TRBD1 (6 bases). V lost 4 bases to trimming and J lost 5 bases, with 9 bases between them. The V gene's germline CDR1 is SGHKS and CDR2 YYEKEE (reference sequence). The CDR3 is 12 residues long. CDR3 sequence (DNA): TGTGCCAGCAGCCTTAGGGGGTATGGCTACACCTTC. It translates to CASSLRGYGYTF.

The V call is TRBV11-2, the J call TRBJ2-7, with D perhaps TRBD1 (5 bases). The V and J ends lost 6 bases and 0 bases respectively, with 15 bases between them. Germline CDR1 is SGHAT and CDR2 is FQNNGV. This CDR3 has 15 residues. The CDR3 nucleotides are TGTGCCAGCAGTAGGGGCAGGTTTAGCTCCTACGAGCAGTACTTC. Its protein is CASSRGRFSSYEQYF. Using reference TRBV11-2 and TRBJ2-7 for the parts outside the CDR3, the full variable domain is EAGVAQSPRYKIIEKRQSVAFWCNPISGHATLYWYQQILGQGPKLLIQFQNNGVVDDSQLPKDRFSAERLKGVDSTLKIQPAKLEDSAVYLCASSRGRFSSYEQYFGPGTRLTVT.

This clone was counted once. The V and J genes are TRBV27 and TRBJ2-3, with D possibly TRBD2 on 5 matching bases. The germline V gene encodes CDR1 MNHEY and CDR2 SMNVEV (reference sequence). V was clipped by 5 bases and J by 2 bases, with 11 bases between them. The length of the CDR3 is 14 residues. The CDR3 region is CASSLRDPTDTQYF. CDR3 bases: TGTGCCAGCAGTCTCCGGGATCCCACAGATACGCAGTATTTT.

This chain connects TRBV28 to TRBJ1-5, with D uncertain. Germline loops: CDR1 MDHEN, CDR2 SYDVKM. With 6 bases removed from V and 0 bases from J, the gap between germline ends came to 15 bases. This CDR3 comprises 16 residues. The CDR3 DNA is TGTGCCAGCAGGGGAGGGCCCCCGTATAGCAATCAGCCCCAGCATTTT. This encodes CASRGGPPYSNQPQHF. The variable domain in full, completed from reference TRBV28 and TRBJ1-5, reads DVKVTQSSRYLVKRTGEKVFLECVQDMDHENMFWYRQDPGLGLRLIYFSYDVKMKEKGDIPEGYSVSREKKERFSLILESASTNQTSMYLCASRGGPPYSNQPQHFGDGTRLSIL.

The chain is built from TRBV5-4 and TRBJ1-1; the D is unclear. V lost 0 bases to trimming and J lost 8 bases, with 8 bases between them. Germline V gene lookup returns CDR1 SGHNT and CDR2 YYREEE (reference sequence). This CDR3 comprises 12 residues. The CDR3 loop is CASSLGGREAFF. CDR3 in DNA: TGTGCCAGCAGCTTGGGAGGGAGGGAAGCTTTCTTT.

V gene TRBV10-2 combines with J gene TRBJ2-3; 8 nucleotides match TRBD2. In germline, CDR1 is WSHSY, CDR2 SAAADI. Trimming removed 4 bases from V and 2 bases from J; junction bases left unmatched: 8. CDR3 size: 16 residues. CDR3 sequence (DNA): TGCGCCAGCAGTGGAACTAGCGGAGGGGACACAGATACGCAGTATTTT. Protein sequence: CASSGTSGGDTDTQYF.

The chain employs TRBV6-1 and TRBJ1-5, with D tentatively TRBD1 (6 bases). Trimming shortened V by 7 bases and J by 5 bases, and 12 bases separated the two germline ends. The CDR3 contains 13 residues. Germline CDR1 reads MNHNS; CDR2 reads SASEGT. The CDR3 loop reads CASTHRAHQPQHF. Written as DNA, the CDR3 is TGTGCCAGCACCCACAGGGCCCATCAGCCCCAGCATTTT.

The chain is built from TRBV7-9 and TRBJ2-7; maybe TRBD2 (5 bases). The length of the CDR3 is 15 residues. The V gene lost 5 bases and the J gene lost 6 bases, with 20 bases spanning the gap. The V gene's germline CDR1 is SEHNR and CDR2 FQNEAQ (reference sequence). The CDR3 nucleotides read TGTGCCAGCAGCCCCCAAGGACTTTCAACGGTCGAGCAGTACTTC. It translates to CASSPQGLSTVEQYF.

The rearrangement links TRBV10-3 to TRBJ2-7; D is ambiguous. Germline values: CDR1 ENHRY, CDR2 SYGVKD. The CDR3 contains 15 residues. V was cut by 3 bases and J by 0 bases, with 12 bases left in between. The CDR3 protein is CAISDVVSGSYEQYF. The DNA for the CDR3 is TGTGCCATCAGTGATGTAGTCTCCGGCTCCTACGAGCAGTACTTC.

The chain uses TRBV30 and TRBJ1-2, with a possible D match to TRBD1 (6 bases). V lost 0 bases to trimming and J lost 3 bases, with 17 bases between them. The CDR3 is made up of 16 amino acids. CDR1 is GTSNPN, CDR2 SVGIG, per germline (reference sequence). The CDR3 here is CAWSVLEGGGYYGYTF. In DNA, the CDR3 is TGTGCCTGGAGTGTACTAGAGGGAGGGGGATACTATGGCTACACCTTC.

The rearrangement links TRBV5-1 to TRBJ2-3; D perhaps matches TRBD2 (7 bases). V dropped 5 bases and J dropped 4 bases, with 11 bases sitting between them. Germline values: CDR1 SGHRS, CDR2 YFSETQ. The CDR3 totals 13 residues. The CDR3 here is CASSYGGPDTQYF. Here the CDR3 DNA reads TGCGCCAGCAGTTACGGGGGGCCAGATACGCAGTATTTT.

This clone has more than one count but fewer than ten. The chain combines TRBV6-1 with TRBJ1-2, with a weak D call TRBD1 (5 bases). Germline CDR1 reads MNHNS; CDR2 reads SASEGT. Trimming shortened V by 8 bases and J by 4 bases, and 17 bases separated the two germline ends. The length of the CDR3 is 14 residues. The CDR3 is CASGAGSGVYGYTF. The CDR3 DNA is TGTGCCAGCGGGGCCGGCTCAGGCGTCTATGGCTACACCTTC.

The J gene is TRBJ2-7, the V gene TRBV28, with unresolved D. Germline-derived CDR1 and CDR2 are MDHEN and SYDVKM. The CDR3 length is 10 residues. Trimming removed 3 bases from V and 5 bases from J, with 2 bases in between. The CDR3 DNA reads TGTGCCAGCAGTTTCGACGAGCAGTACTTC. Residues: CASSFDEQYF.

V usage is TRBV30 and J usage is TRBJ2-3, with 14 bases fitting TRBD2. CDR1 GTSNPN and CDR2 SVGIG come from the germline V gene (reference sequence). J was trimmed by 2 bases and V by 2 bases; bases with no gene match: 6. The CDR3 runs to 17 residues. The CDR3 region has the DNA TGTGCCTGGAGTCCTCCGACTAGCGGGGGGGTCACAGATACGCAGTATTTT. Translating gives CAWSPPTSGGVTDTQYF.

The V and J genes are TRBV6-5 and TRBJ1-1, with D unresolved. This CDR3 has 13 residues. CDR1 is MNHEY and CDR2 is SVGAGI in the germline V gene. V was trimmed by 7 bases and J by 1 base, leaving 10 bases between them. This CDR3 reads CASTSGWNTEAFF. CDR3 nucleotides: TGTGCCAGCACGAGTGGTTGGAACACTGAAGCTTTCTTT.

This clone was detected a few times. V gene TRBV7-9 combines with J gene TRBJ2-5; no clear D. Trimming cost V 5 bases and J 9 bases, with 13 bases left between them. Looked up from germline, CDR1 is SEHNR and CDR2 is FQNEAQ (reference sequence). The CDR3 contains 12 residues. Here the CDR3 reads CASSPLQRPQYF. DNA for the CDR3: TGTGCCAGCAGCCCTCTTCAGCGTCCCCAGTACTTC.

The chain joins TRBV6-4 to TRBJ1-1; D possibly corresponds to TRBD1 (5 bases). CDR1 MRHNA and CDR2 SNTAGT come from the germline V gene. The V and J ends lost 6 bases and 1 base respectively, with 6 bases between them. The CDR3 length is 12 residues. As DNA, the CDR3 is TGTGCCAGCAGAGGACAGAACACTGAAGCTTTCTTT. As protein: CASRGQNTEAFF.

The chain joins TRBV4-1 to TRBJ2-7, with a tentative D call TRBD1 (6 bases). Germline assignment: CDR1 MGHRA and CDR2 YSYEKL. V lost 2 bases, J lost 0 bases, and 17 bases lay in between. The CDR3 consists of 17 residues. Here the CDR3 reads CASSQTLQGRDSYEQYF. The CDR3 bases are TGCGCCAGCAGCCAAACCCTACAGGGTCGGGACTCCTACGAGCAGTACTTC.

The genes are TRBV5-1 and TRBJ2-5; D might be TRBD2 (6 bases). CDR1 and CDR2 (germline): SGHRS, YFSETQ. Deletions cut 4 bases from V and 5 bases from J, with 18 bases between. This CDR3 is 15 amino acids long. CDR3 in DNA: TGCGCCAGCAGCCACTCCGGAGGGCCCGGGGAGACCCAGTACTTC. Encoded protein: CASSHSGGPGETQYF.

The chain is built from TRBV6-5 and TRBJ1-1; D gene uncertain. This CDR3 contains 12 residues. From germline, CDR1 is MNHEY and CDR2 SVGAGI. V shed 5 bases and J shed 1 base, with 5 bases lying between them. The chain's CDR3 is CASSRQNTEAFF. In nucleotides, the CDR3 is TGTGCCAGCAGTCGACAGAACACTGAAGCTTTCTTT.

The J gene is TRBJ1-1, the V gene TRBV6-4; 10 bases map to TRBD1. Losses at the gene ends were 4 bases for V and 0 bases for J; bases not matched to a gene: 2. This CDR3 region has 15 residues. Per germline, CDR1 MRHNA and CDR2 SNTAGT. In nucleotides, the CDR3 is TGTGCCAGCAGTGCGACAGGGGGCATGAACACTGAAGCTTTCTTT. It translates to CASSATGGMNTEAFF.

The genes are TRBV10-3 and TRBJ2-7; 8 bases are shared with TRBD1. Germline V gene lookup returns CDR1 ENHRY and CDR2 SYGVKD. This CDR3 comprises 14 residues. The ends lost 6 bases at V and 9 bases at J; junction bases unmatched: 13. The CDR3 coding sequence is TGTGCCATCAGAACCGGGACAGGCCCACCAGGGCAGTACTTC. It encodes CAIRTGTGPPGQYF.

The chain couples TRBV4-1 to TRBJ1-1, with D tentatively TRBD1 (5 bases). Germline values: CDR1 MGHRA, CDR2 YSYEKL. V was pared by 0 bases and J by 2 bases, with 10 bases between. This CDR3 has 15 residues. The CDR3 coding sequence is TGCGCCAGCAGCCAAGATGGCAGGACAAACACTGAAGCTTTCTTT. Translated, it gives CASSQDGRTNTEAFF.

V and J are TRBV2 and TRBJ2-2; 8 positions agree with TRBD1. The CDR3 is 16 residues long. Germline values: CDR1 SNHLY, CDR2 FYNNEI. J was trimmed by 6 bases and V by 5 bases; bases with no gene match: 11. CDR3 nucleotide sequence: TGTGCCAGCAGTCTCCGGACAGGGTTAAGTTCCGGGGAGCTGTTTTTT. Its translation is CASSLRTGLSSGELFF.

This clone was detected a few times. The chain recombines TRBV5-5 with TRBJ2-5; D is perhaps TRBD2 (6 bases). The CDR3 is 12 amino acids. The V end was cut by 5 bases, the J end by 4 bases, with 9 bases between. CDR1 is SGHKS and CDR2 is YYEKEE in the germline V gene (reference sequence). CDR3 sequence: CASRSGGETQYF. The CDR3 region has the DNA TGTGCCAGCAGGTCCGGGGGAGAGACCCAGTACTTC.

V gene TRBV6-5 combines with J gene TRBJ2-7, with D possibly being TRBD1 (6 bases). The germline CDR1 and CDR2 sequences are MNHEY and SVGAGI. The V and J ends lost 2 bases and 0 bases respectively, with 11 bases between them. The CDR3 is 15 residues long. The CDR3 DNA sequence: TGTGCCAGCAGTTACGCTGACAGGTACTCCTACGAGCAGTACTTC. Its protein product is CASSYADRYSYEQYF.